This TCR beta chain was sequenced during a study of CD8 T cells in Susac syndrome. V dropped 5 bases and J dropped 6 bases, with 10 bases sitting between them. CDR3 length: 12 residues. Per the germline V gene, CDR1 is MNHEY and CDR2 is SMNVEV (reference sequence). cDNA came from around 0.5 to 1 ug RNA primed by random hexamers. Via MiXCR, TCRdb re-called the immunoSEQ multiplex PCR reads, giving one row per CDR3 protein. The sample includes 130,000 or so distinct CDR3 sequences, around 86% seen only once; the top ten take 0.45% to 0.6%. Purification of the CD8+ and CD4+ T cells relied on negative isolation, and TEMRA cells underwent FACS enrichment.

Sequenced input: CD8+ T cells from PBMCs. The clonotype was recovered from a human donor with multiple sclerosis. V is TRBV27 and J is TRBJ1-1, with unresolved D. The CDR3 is CASSKVRAEAFF. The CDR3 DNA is TGTGCCAGCAGTAAAGTGCGGGCTGAAGCTTTCTTT.